This entry lists 12 T cell receptor beta chains sequenced from one sample in a study of blood T cells in healthy people across ages. Together with a sample-barcoded 5' primer, a J-beta primer mix was included in a second PCR lasting about 6 to 11 cycles. A single record per CDR3 protein comes from TCRdb applying MiXCR to the 5' RACE reads. Of about 1.1 million distinct CDR3 sequences in the sample, 35% to 45% are singletons; the top ten hold roughly 14%. Sequenced: blood. These receptors were obtained from a young man in good health.

This clonotype occurred a few times. The chain employs TRBV28 and TRBJ2-1; D tentatively fits TRBD1 or TRBD2 (5 bases each). Trimming removed 3 bases from V and 8 bases from J, with 11 bases in between. Germline lookup yields CDR1 MDHEN and CDR2 SYDVKM. This CDR3 contains 13 residues. CDR3 loop: CASSFRMGDEQFF. DNA for the CDR3: TGTGCCAGCAGTTTCAGGATGGGGGATGAGCAGTTCTTC.

The chain links TRBV29-1 to TRBJ1-1; a weak D match, TRBD1 (5 bases). Germline values: CDR1 SQVTM, CDR2 ANQGSEA. The ends were cut back, 3 bases at V and 3 bases at J, with 5 bases in the middle. The CDR3 has 11 residues. Written as DNA, the CDR3 is TGCAGCGTTGAGACAGACACTGAAGCTTTCTTT. This sequence encodes CSVETDTEAFF.

The chain uses TRBV7-9 and TRBJ1-1; TRBD1 is a possible D gene (6 bases). The length of the CDR3 is 15 residues. Germline V gene lookup returns CDR1 SEHNR and CDR2 FQNEAQ (reference sequence). V lost 0 bases to trimming and J lost 7 bases, with 15 bases between them. CDR3 amino acids: CASSLASGRDIEAFF. The CDR3 DNA reads TGTGCCAGCAGCTTAGCCTCTGGGAGGGACATTGAAGCTTTCTTT.

This sequence joins TRBV12-3 or TRBV12-4 and TRBJ1-1; D perhaps matches TRBD1 (6 bases). The CDR3 consists of 13 residues. V lost 8 bases to trimming and J lost 3 bases, with 13 bases between them. The CDR3 region has the DNA TGTGCCAGCGGGGACATGATCGACACTGAAGCTTTCTTT. This sequence encodes CASGDMIDTEAFF.

The chain links TRBV4-3 to TRBJ2-5, with D possibly matching TRBD2 (5 bases). With 0 bases removed from V and 11 bases from J, the gap between germline ends came to 16 bases. The CDR3 length is 14 residues. CDR1 is LGHNA, CDR2 YSLEER, per germline. The CDR3 DNA reads as TGCGCCAGCAGCCAAGATCGCGAGGGAAGGATTCAGTACTTC. Translation: CASSQDREGRIQYF.

This chain connects TRBV6-2 or TRBV6-3 to TRBJ2-5, with 7 bases aligning to TRBD1. Germline trimming cut 2 bases from V and 11 bases from J; bases unmatched to any gene: 20. The CDR3 is made up of 17 amino acids. Looked up from germline, CDR1 is MNHEY and CDR2 is SVGEGT. The chain's CDR3 is CASSYQILYDRVDEQYF. CDR3 DNA: TGTGCCAGCAGTTACCAAATACTATACGACAGGGTGGATGAGCAGTACTTC.

This clonotype was detected only a few times. The genes are TRBV20-1 and TRBJ1-1; D unclear. The germline V gene has CDR1 DFQATT and CDR2 SNEGSKA (reference sequence). V lost 8 bases and J lost 3, with 19 bases in between. The CDR3 has 14 residues. In nucleotides, the CDR3 is TGCAGTACCCTTAAATTAATTGGTTACACTGAAGCTTTCTTT. It translates to CSTLKLIGYTEAFF.

V usage is TRBV20-1 and J usage is TRBJ2-7, with 8 bases that match TRBD2. Germline V CDR1 and CDR2: DFQATT, SNEGSKA (reference sequence). The CDR3 consists of 16 residues. V lost 1 base to trimming and J lost 0 bases; unmatched junction nucleotides: 8. The CDR3 protein is CSARGTGTRSSYEQYF. As DNA, the CDR3 is TGCAGTGCTAGAGGCACCGGGACTAGAAGCTCCTACGAGCAGTACTTC.

The CDR3 reads CASSLVGSSTGSDGYTF. Written as DNA, the CDR3 is TGTGCCAGCAGCTTGGTAGGTTCTTCGACAGGGAGCGATGGCTACACCTTC. The chain combines TRBV5-6 with TRBJ1-2; 7 bases fit TRBD1. Germline lookup yields CDR1 SGHDT and CDR2 YYEEEE. The CDR3 is made up of 17 amino acids. J was trimmed by 6 bases and V by 0 bases; bases with no gene match: 14.

This clonotype appeared a few times. The chain has TRBV4-3 and TRBJ1-6; no clear D gene. The CDR3 contains 17 residues. CDR1 and CDR2 (germline): LGHNA, YSLEER. V was pared by 0 bases and J by 0 bases, with 9 bases between. The CDR3 reads CASSQDMASSYNSPLHF. CDR3 DNA: TGCGCCAGCAGCCAAGATATGGCCAGCTCCTATAATTCACCCCTCCACTTT.

The chain joins TRBV27 to TRBJ1-2, with D possibly TRBD1 on 5 matching bases. The length of the CDR3 is 14 residues. CDR1 is MNHEY, CDR2 SMNVEV, per germline (reference sequence). Trimming stripped 4 bases from V and 1 base from J, with 10 bases between. In DNA form, the CDR3 reads TGTGCCAGCAGTTCATGGAGGGGTAACTATGGCTACACCTTC. It is translated as CASSSWRGNYGYTF.

The rearrangement uses TRBV6-5 and TRBJ2-3; TRBD2 aligns across 10 bases. With V trimmed by 6 bases and J by 11 bases, 14 bases remained unmatched. Germline V gives CDR1 MNHEY, CDR2 SVGAGI. The CDR3 is 15 residues long. CDR3 residues: CASSQPLAGVRVQYF. The DNA of the CDR3 is TGTGCCAGCAGCCAACCGCTAGCGGGGGTACGGGTGCAGTATTTT.